These 12 T cell receptor beta chains came from one sample sequenced in a study of blood T cell repertoires in COVID-19 (dated by TCRdb to about 2020). Library construction relied on the immunoSEQ multiplex PCR assay. TCRdb took this table from immuneACCESS and kept in-frame rearrangements with V and J called. Such tables lack part of the clones; where checked against another copy, unresolved V genes explain under half of the gap, and the rest is unexplained. Recorded for this sample are 100,000 to 120,000 clones; around 81% of them occurred a single time. Just over 4% of the sample belongs to the ten largest clones. The specimen was peripheral blood. These receptors all stem from a woman between 65 and 79 years old with acute or convalescent COVID-19.

The chain has TRBV21-1 and TRBJ2-2; the table's TRBD1 call for D was not verified on the DNA. TRBV21-1 is tagged as a pseudogene. The CDR3 has 16 residues. CDR3 sequence reads: CASSKSDRSNTGELFF. In nucleotides, the CDR3 is TGTGCCAGCAGCAAAAGTGACAGGTCGAACACCGGGGAGCTGTTTTTT.

This clone was observed a single time. The V gene is TRBV5-6, the J gene TRBJ1-2; 9 nucleotides align to TRBD1. The CDR3 has 15 amino acids. J was trimmed by 7 bases and V by 0 bases; bases with no gene match: 7. The germline V gene encodes CDR1 SGHDT and CDR2 YYEEEE. This CDR3 is CASSLEGTGHIGYTF. The CDR3 nucleotides are TGTGCCAGCAGCTTGGAGGGGACAGGGCATATTGGCTACACCTTC. Drawing the rest from reference TRBV5-6 and TRBJ1-2, the complete variable domain is DAGVTQSPTHLIKTRGQQVTLRCSPKSGHDTVSWYQQALGQGPQFIFQYYEEEERQRGNFPDRFSGHQFPNYSSELNVNALLLGDSALYLCASSLEGTGHIGYTFGSGTRLTVV.

V usage is TRBV11-3 and J usage is TRBJ1-1; no definite D call. Trimming took 4 bases from V and 2 from J, leaving 5 bases between them. Germline V gene data show CDR1 as SGHNT and CDR2 as YENEEA. This CDR3 has 12 residues. The chain's CDR3 is CASSSYNTEAFF. DNA for the CDR3: TGTGCCAGCAGCTCGTATAACACTGAAGCTTTCTTT.

The V and J genes are TRBV5-4 and TRBJ1-1, with D possibly matching TRBD1 (5 bases). Between the trimmed V and J ends, which lost 0 bases and 4 bases, there was a span of 13 bases. This CDR3 has 15 amino acids. Germline V gene lookup returns CDR1 SGHNT and CDR2 YYREEE (reference sequence). CDR3 sequence: CASSLGGGARTEAFF. CDR3 in DNA: TGTGCCAGCAGCTTGGGCGGTGGGGCACGCACTGAAGCTTTCTTT. The complete variable domain, with remaining parts taken from reference TRBV5-4 and TRBJ1-1, reads ETGVTQSPTHLIKTRGQQVTLRCSSQSGHNTVSWYQQALGQGPQFIFQYYREEENGRGNFPPRFSGLQFPNYSSELNVNALELDDSALYLCASSLGGGARTEAFFGQGTRLTVV.

The gene calls are TRBV7-6 and TRBJ2-1, with D tentatively TRBD2 (5 bases). The ends were cut back, 5 bases at V and 0 bases at J, with 23 bases in the middle. The CDR3 is 19 amino acids. Germline assignment: CDR1 SGHVS and CDR2 FNYEAQ. CDR3 residues: CASSRPTAAGSHSYNEQFF. The DNA for the CDR3 is TGTGCCAGCAGCCGCCCGACGGCTGCGGGCTCCCACTCCTACAATGAGCAGTTCTTC.

In this sample, this clone turned up a few times. The chain is built from TRBV7-9 and TRBJ2-7; weak D call: TRBD2 (5 bases). The CDR3 covers 13 residues. The germline V gene has CDR1 SEHNR and CDR2 FQNEAQ (reference sequence). V gave up 5 bases and J gave up 5 bases, with 13 bases separating them. The CDR3 DNA reads as TGTGCCAGCAGCCCACCGTACGGGAACGAGCAGTACGTC. Protein: CASSPPYGNEQYV.

The CDR3 protein is CASSPLNRGEGYTF. The CDR3 DNA reads TGTGCCAGCAGCCCTTTAAACAGGGGTGAGGGCTACACCTTC. The genes are TRBV4-2 and TRBJ1-2, with TRBD1 identical over 7 bases. Germline lookup yields CDR1 LGHNA and CDR2 YNFKEQ. The trim removed 4 bases at V and 8 bases at J, leaving 10 bases unmatched. The CDR3 consists of 14 residues.

The V call is TRBV4-2, the J call TRBJ1-1; no reliable D call. Germline V lookup: CDR1 LGHNA, CDR2 YNFKEQ. The CDR3 runs to 14 residues. Trimming took 0 bases from V and 11 from J, leaving 16 bases between them. CDR3 residues: CASSQDGRLPGAFF. The DNA of the CDR3 is TGTGCCAGCAGCCAAGATGGGAGGCTCCCTGGGGCTTTCTTT.

The chain employs TRBV11-3 and TRBJ2-3; a possible D gene is TRBD2 (5 bases). Germline CDR1 reads SGHNT; CDR2 reads YENEEA. V was cut by 8 bases and J by 3 bases, with 12 bases left in between. The CDR3 extends over 13 amino acids. This CDR3 reads CASQKEVTDTQYF. The CDR3 nucleotides are TGTGCCAGCCAAAAGGAGGTAACAGATACGCAGTATTTT.

The V and J genes are TRBV28 and TRBJ1-5; maybe TRBD1 (6 bases). The CDR3 length is 16 residues. Deletions cut 1 base from V and 0 bases from J, with 10 bases between. The V gene's germline CDR1 is MDHEN and CDR2 SYDVKM. DNA for the CDR3: TGTGCCAGCAGTTTATTCCAGGGGCTTAGCAATCAGCCCCAGCATTTT. Translating it yields CASSLFQGLSNQPQHF. The variable domain in full, with the rest retrieved from reference TRBV28 and TRBJ1-5, is DVKVTQSSRYLVKRTGEKVFLECVQDMDHENMFWYRQDPGLGLRLIYFSYDVKMKEKGDIPEGYSVSREKKERFSLILESASTNQTSMYLCASSLFQGLSNQPQHFGDGTRLSIL.

The chain is built from TRBV18 and TRBJ2-5; D gene ambiguous. The germline V gene encodes CDR1 KGHSH and CDR2 LQKENI. Trimming pared 5 bases from V and 5 bases from J, leaving 6 bases between. This CDR3 contains 11 residues. The CDR3 region has the DNA TGTGCCAGCTCAACCGGGGAGACCCAGTACTTC. This sequence encodes CASSTGETQYF.

CDR3: CASRPTGGNEQFF. The CDR3 region has the DNA TGTGCCAGCAGGCCCACGGGGGGCAATGAGCAGTTCTTC. The rearrangement uses TRBV25-1 and TRBJ2-1; TRBD2 matches 7 bases. Germline-derived CDR1 and CDR2 are MGHDK and SYGVNS. The V and J ends lost 6 bases and 6 bases, in that order; junction bases with no gene match: 5. The CDR3 runs 13 residues.